The TCR beta chain described here comes from a study of shared clonotypes between healthy human individuals. Healthy and HIV-negative, the adult donors had no recent acute infections or vaccinations. The table came from immunoSEQ multiplex PCR; TCRdb's copy has only in-frame clones and leaves some out. This table holds roughly 2.6 million clones, over 85% found once. Losses at the gene ends were 1 base for V and 6 bases for J; bases not matched to a gene: 3. Looked up from germline, CDR1 is PRHDT and CDR2 is FYEKMQ (reference sequence). The CDR3 consists of 14 residues. The clonotype comes from a man aged 18 to 29 in good health. The source material was naive CD4+ T cells sorted from blood. Subset defined: CD45RA+ positively selected. The chain couples TRBV13 to TRBJ1-5; 7 bases line up with TRBD1. CDR3 residues: CASSLEAGGQPQHF. The CDR3 DNA sequence: TGTGCCAGCAGCTTAGAAGCAGGGGGTCAGCCCCAGCATTTT.